The TCR beta chain described here comes from a study of human T cells and chemical hapten exposure. Overall study results and limits: There were significantly more large CDR3 similarity clusters among expanded TCRs than among controls. Donors, who had alopecia, may show an immune response that differs from healthy people's.

Time point: pre-sensitization, week 0. Treatment of the sample: therapeutic diphenylcyclopropenone sensitization with weekly scalp DPC. Of note for this clonotype: The antigen remains unidentified.

Library preparation tagged each individual cDNA molecule with a unique molecular identifier. The authors' processing: Samples ranged from roughly 20,000 to 700,000 TCRs, with a median of 95,638. TCRdb processed the RACE reads anew with MiXCR; each CDR3 protein has one entry. TCRdb, rather than the study authors, made the V and J calls. The data contain 350,000 to 400,000 distinct CDR3 sequences, roughly 5.3% of them singletons. The specimen was whole blood, collected in connection with sensitization to the hapten diphenylcyclopropenone (DPC). The sequence came from a woman in her forties or fifties with alopecia areata. Some clones in this sample may be carry-over from other donors' samples.

The CDR3 DNA is TGTGCCAGCAGCTGGGTTCGGGAGGCTCGAGGCTACACCTTC. Its protein is CASSWVREARGYTF. The V gene is TRBV28, the J gene TRBJ1-2; D unclear. Germline CDR1 reads MDHEN; CDR2 reads SYDVKM. The V and J ends lost 6 bases and 8 bases respectively, with 19 bases between them. The CDR3 extends over 14 amino acids.